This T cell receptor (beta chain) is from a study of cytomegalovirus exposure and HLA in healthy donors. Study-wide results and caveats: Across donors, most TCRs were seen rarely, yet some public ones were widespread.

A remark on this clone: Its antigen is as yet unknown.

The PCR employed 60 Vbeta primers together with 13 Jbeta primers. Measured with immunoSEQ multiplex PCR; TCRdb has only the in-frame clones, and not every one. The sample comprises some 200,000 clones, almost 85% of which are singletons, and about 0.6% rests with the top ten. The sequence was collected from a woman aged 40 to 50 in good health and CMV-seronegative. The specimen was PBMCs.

CDR3 protein: CASSLGQGLSYEQYF. Written as DNA, the CDR3 is TGTGCCAGCAGCTTAGGGCAGGGGTTGTCCTACGAGCAGTACTTC. The chain joins TRBV7-2 to TRBJ2-7, with D maybe TRBD1 (6 bases). Germline V gene lookup returns CDR1 SGHTA and CDR2 FQGNSA. The CDR3 is 15 amino acids. V shed 1 base and J shed 1 base, with 11 bases lying between them.